The 8 T cell receptor beta chains below come from one sample, sequenced in a study of T cells in Graves' hyperthyroidism and ophthalmopathy. It was RNA transcripts that yielded the amplified TCR beta CDR3 regions. First-round RT-PCR of the TCR CDR3 relied on the HTBI primer set. Each CDR3 protein is one row after TCRdb ran MiXCR on the multiplex PCR reads. The sample contains a few hundred thousand distinct CDR3 sequences, about 16% of which appear only once. Sequenced sample: blood. The receptor set was obtained from a woman aged 25 to 45 with Graves' hyperthyroidism.

The V call is TRBV5-6, the J call TRBJ2-6; 8 bases map to TRBD1. This CDR3 contains 16 residues. Germline CDR1 reads SGHDT; CDR2 reads YYEEEE. Losses at the gene ends were 3 bases for V and 4 bases for J; bases not matched to a gene: 6. This CDR3 is CASSSLDRAGANVLTF. The CDR3 nucleotides are TGTGCCAGCAGCTCGCTGGACAGGGCCGGGGCCAACGTCCTGACTTTC. Full variable domain (rest looked up from reference TRBV5-6 and TRBJ2-6): DAGVTQSPTHLIKTRGQQVTLRCSPKSGHDTVSWYQQALGQGPQFIFQYYEEEERQRGNFPDRFSGHQFPNYSSELNVNALLLGDSALYLCASSSLDRAGANVLTFGAGSRLTVL.

This clonotype has a count of ten or more. This chain links TRBV18 with TRBJ2-1; TRBD1 agrees at 9 bases. The V segment lost 3 bases and the J segment 5 bases; nucleotides outside the gene matches: 5. The CDR3 length is 15 residues. Germline CDR1 and CDR2: KGHSH and LQKENI. The CDR3 spells CASSPGQGRNNEQFF. The CDR3 DNA follows: TGTGCCAGCTCACCCGGACAGGGGAGGAACAATGAGCAGTTCTTC. Using reference TRBV18 and TRBJ2-1 for the parts outside the CDR3, the full variable domain is NAGVMQNPRHLVRRRGQEARLRCSPMKGHSHVYWYRQLPEEGLKFMVYLQKENIIDESGMPKERFSAEFPKEGPSILRIQQVVRGDSAAYFCASSPGQGRNNEQFFGPGTRLTVL.

This clonotype has a count of ten or more. The chain has TRBV12-3 or TRBV12-4 and TRBJ2-5; 10 bases are a match to TRBD2. CDR3 length: 16 amino acids. V dropped 2 bases and J dropped 5; count of bases not matched to a gene: 8. CDR3 region: CASSLRLAGDRETQYF. In DNA form, the CDR3 reads TGTGCCAGCAGTTTACGGCTAGCGGGAGATAGGGAGACCCAGTACTTC.

In its sample, this clonotype was seen a few times. The rearrangement joins TRBV5-8 to TRBJ1-3; D is ambiguous. Looked up from germline, CDR1 is SGHTS and CDR2 is YDEGEE. With 4 bases removed from V and 0 bases from J, the gap between germline ends came to 20 bases. This CDR3 has 18 amino acids. Here the CDR3 DNA reads TGTGCCAGCAGCCCTACTTTCCCCTACAGCTCCTCTGGAAACACCATATATTTT. This translates into CASSPTFPYSSSGNTIYF.

V usage is TRBV28 and J usage is TRBJ2-7; D might be TRBD1 (6 bases). Germline CDR1 MDHEN, CDR2 SYDVKM. This CDR3 has 15 residues. The ends were cut back, 5 bases at V and 0 bases at J, with 14 bases in the middle. For the CDR3, the DNA is TGTGCCAGCAGTCCCAAGACAGGCCTCTCCTACGAGCAGTACTTC. Translated: CASSPKTGLSYEQYF.

This chain links TRBV10-2 with TRBJ2-1; D is possibly TRBD2 (6 bases). Germline assignment: CDR1 WSHSY and CDR2 SAAADI. CDR3 length: 13 residues. V gave up 8 bases and J gave up 3 bases, with 11 bases separating them. The CDR3 sequence is CASGGLDYNEQFF. The DNA for the CDR3 is TGCGCCAGCGGGGGACTGGACTACAATGAGCAGTTCTTC.

The sample holds many counts of this clonotype. CDR3 in amino acids: CASRGLGNTGELFF. The DNA for the CDR3 is TGTGCCAGCAGGGGACTAGGGAACACCGGGGAGCTGTTTTTT. The chain joins TRBV2 to TRBJ2-2; TRBD2 matches at 8 bases. This CDR3 has 14 amino acids. V lost 6 bases to trimming and J lost 1 base; unmatched junction nucleotides: 1. The germline V gene has CDR1 SNHLY and CDR2 FYNNEI.

CDR3 residues: CASTQGRDNYGYTF. The CDR3 DNA reads TGTGCCAGCACACAGGGGCGAGATAACTATGGCTACACCTTC. The J gene is TRBJ1-2, the V gene TRBV7-9; 7 bases fit TRBD1. In germline, CDR1 is SEHNR, CDR2 FQNEAQ (reference sequence). The J segment lost 1 base and the V segment lost 7 bases, leaving 6 bases of the junction unmatched. The CDR3 has 14 amino acids.